One and the same sample provided the 6 T cell receptor beta chains below, sequenced in a study of T cell responses to AZD1222 COVID-19 vaccine. The protocol was immunoSEQ multiplex PCR, while the TCRdb copy is restricted to in-frame clones and leaves out a portion. In the table there are some 100,000 clones, more than 85% of which are singletons. This sample comprised peripheral blood, obtained 28 days after the second AZD1222 dose. All receptors come from an adult who received the AZD1222 COVID-19 vaccine.

This sequence joins TRBV6-5 and TRBJ1-2; 7 bases fit TRBD1. With 6 bases clipped from V and 6 bases from J, the junction kept 10 bases outside the gene matches. The CDR3 is 14 residues long. Germline lookup yields CDR1 MNHEY and CDR2 SVGAGI. CDR3 coding DNA: TGTGCCAGCAGCTCTGGGGACAGCTTCCATGGCTACACCTTC. It specifies CASSSGDSFHGYTF.

The chain couples TRBV5-1 to TRBJ1-2, with a possible D match to TRBD1 (5 bases). The CDR3 totals 14 residues. CDR1 is SGHRS, CDR2 YFSETQ, per germline. The V gene lost 2 bases and the J gene lost 1 base, with 9 bases spanning the gap. The CDR3 sequence: CASSFGQGNYGYTF. For the CDR3, the DNA is TGCGCCAGCAGCTTCGGCCAGGGTAACTATGGCTACACCTTC. Complete variable domain (other parts from reference TRBV5-1 and TRBJ1-2): KAGVTQTPRYLIKTRGQQVTLSCSPISGHRSVSWYQQTPGQGLQFLFEYFSETQRNKGNFPGRFSGRQFSNSRSEMNVSTLELGDSALYLCASSFGQGNYGYTFGSGTRLTVV.

The chain recombines TRBV2 with TRBJ2-1; a possible D gene is TRBD2 (5 bases). The germline CDR1 and CDR2 sequences are SNHLY and FYNNEI. Trimming shortened V by 2 bases and J by 4 bases, and 12 bases separated the two germline ends. CDR3 length: 15 amino acids. DNA for the CDR3: TGTGCCAGCAGTGAATGGGAGCGGAGATACAATGAGCAGTTCTTC. Translation: CASSEWERRYNEQFF. Full variable domain (rest looked up from reference TRBV2 and TRBJ2-1): EPEVTQTPSHQVTQMGQEVILRCVPISNHLYFYWYRQILGQKVEFLVSFYNNEISEKSEIFDDQFSVERPDGSNFTLKIRSTKLEDSAMYFCASSEWERRYNEQFFGPGTRLTVL.

This rearrangement joins TRBV28 to TRBJ1-2; 7 positions match TRBD1. With 6 bases clipped from V and 8 bases from J, the junction kept 12 bases outside the gene matches. This CDR3 comprises 14 residues. Germline V gene data show CDR1 as MDHEN and CDR2 as SYDVKM. The CDR3: CASSSGDSLRGYTF. As DNA, the CDR3 is TGTGCCAGCAGCTCTGGGGACAGCTTGAGGGGCTACACCTTC.

This clone was counted between two and nine times. This chain joins TRBV3-1 (or the pseudogene TRBV3-2) and TRBJ2-3; D is perhaps TRBD2 (5 bases). The CDR3 extends over 15 amino acids. V lost 1 base to trimming and J lost 0 bases, with 8 bases between them. From germline, CDR1 is LGHDT and CDR2 YNNKEL (reference sequence). The CDR3 here is CASSQVGASTDTQYF. For the CDR3, the DNA is TGTGCCAGCAGCCAAGTGGGAGCTAGCACAGATACGCAGTATTTT.

The rearrangement joins TRBV30 to TRBJ1-1; unclear D gene. Germline assignment: CDR1 GTSNPN and CDR2 SVGIG (reference sequence). Trimming pared 0 bases from V and 3 bases from J, leaving 8 bases between. CDR3 size: 13 residues. The CDR3 loop is CAWSVARYTEAFF. The CDR3 DNA reads as TGTGCCTGGAGTGTCGCCAGGTACACTGAAGCTTTCTTT.